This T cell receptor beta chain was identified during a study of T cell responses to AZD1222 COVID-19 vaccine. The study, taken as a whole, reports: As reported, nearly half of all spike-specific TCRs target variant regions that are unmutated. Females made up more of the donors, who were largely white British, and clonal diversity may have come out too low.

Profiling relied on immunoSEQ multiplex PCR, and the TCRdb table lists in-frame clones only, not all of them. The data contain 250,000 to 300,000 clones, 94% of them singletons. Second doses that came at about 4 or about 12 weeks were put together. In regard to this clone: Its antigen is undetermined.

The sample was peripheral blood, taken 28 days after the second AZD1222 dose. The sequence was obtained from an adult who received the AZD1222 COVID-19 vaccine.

CDR3 nucleotides: TGTGCCAGCAGCGTAGGTAGGGACAGGGGTGAAAAACTGTTTTTT. Protein: CASSVGRDRGEKLFF. The gene calls are TRBV9 and TRBJ1-4; TRBD1 aligns across 10 bases. The CDR3 consists of 15 residues. The trim removed 0 bases at V and 7 bases at J, leaving 3 bases unmatched. Germline assignment: CDR1 SGDLS and CDR2 YYNGEE.